This T cell receptor (beta chain) was documented in a study of chronic HIV infection and antiretroviral therapy. Germline CDR1 MNHEY, CDR2 SVGAGI. The CDR3 has 15 amino acids. After removal of 2 bases from V and 5 bases from J, the junction contained 3 bases not matched to a gene. TCRdb reprocessed the 5' RACE reads with MiXCR, giving one entry per CDR3 protein. The sample yields some 46,000 distinct CDR3 sequences, about a fifth seen once. This clonotype originated in an adult who had HIV and had not received antiretroviral therapy, or was an uninfected healthy control (not recorded which). Sequenced sample: peripheral blood. The chain employs TRBV6-5 and TRBJ1-2; 12 nucleotides agree with TRBD1. CDR3 in amino acids: CASSYRGQGAYGYTF. DNA for the CDR3: TGTGCCAGCAGTTACCGGGGACAGGGGGCGTATGGCTACACCTTC.